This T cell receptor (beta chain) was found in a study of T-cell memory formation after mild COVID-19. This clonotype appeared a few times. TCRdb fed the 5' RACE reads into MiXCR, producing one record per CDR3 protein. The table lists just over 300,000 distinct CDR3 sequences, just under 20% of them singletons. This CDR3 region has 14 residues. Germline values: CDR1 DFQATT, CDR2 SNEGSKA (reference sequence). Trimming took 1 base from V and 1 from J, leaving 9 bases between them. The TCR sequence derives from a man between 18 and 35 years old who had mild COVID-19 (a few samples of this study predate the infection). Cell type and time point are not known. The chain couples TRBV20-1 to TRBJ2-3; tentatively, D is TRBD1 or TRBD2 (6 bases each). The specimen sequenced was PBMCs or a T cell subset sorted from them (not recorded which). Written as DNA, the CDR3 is TGCAGTGCTAGAGCGGGGGCCGGCACAGATACGCAGTATTTT. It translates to CSARAGAGTDTQYF.